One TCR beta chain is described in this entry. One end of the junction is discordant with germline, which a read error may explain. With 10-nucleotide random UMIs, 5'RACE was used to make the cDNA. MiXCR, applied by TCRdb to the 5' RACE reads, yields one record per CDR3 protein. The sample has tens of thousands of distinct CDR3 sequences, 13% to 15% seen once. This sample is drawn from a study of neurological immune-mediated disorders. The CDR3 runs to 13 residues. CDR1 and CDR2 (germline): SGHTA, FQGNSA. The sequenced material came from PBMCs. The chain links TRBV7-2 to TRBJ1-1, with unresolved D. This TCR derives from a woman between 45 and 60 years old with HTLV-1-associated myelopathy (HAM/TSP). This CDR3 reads CASSLDSVNEDFF. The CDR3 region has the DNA TGTGCCAGCAGCTTAGACTCCGTCAATGAAGATTTCTTT.